The clone carrying this TCR beta chain appeared a single time. Its antigen is unidentified. PCR amplification relied on 60 Vbeta primers (plus 13 Jbeta primers). The protocol was immunoSEQ multiplex PCR, while the TCRdb copy is restricted to in-frame clones and leaves out a portion. The table lists roughly 200,000 clones, approximately 80% of them singletons. The data originate from a study of cytomegalovirus exposure and HLA in healthy donors. Study-wide findings and caveats: Reports indicate that TCR beta sequences accurately predicted the HLA-A and HLA-B alleles of most subjects.

CDR1 MNHEY and CDR2 SVGAGI come from the germline V gene. The CDR3 runs 14 residues. V shed 3 bases and J 5 bases; nucleotides not matched to a gene: 5. This chain connects TRBV6-5 to TRBJ2-5; 8 bases fit TRBD1. This receptor was obtained from a woman between 50 and 59 years old in good health and CMV-seronegative. The sequenced sample was PBMCs. CDR3 amino acids: CASSYQGAGETQYF. The CDR3 coding sequence is TGTGCCAGCAGTTATCAGGGGGCAGGGGAGACCCAGTACTTC.